The 21 T cell receptor beta chains given below trace back to one sample, sequenced in a study of blood T cell repertoires in COVID-19 (dated by TCRdb to the early 2020s). The library was produced with the immunoSEQ multiplex PCR assay. TCRdb obtained this table from immuneACCESS and retained in-frame rearrangements with V and J assigned. These tables miss some clones; where compared with another copy, unresolved V genes account for less than half of the shortfall, and the remainder is unexplained. This sample has 78,000 or so clones in its table, and roughly 80% of those were observed once. The top ten constitute about 12% of the sample. Input material: peripheral blood. Every receptor here comes from a man at least 80 years old with acute or convalescent COVID-19.

The rearrangement links TRBV19 to TRBJ1-2, with D perhaps TRBD1 (5 bases). The V gene lost 4 bases and the J gene lost 4 bases, with 13 bases spanning the gap. Germline V gene data show CDR1 as LNHDA and CDR2 as SQIVND (reference sequence). The CDR3 spans 14 residues. The CDR3 here is CASSSQRGPYGYTF. DNA for the CDR3: TGTGCCAGTAGTAGCCAAAGGGGTCCCTATGGCTACACCTTC.

The V gene is TRBV29-1, the J gene TRBJ2-7, with no clear D. The CDR3 covers 11 residues. CDR1 is SQVTM, CDR2 ANQGSEA, per germline. The V and J ends lost 2 bases and 3 bases respectively, with 5 bases between them. The CDR3 reads CSVEQFYEQYF. The DNA for the CDR3 is TGCAGCGTTGAACAGTTCTACGAGCAGTACTTC.

V and J are TRBV7-2 and TRBJ2-7, with a tentative D call TRBD2 (7 bases). This CDR3 has 15 residues. Deletions cut 1 base from V and 3 bases from J, with 13 bases between. Germline values: CDR1 SGHTA, CDR2 FQGNSA. This CDR3 is CASSLGGGLSYEQYF. As DNA, the CDR3 is TGTGCCAGCAGCTTAGGCGGGGGCCTCAGCTACGAGCAGTACTTC. The variable domain in full, with the rest retrieved from reference TRBV7-2 and TRBJ2-7, is GAGVSQSPSNKVTEKGKDVELRCDPISGHTALYWYRQSLGQGLEFLIYFQGNSAPDKSGLPSDRFSAERTGGSVSTLTIQRTQQEDSAVYLCASSLGGGLSYEQYFGPGTRLTVT.

This clone was recorded a few times. The V call is TRBV7-2, the J call TRBJ2-3; D is uncertain. This CDR3 has 13 residues. Trimming pared 1 base from V and 5 bases from J, leaving 7 bases between. CDR1 and CDR2 (germline): SGHTA, FQGNSA. The CDR3 loop is CASSLVLLDTQYF. DNA of the CDR3: TGTGCCAGCAGCTTAGTCCTCCTAGATACGCAGTATTTT.

The V gene is TRBV10-1, the J gene TRBJ1-5; a weak D match, TRBD1 (5 bases). V shed 2 bases and J shed 0 bases, with 8 bases lying between them. Germline V gives CDR1 WNHNN, CDR2 SYGVQD (reference sequence). This CDR3 region has 15 residues. Written as DNA, the CDR3 is TGCGCCAGCAGTGAGGGCAGGGATAGCAATCAGCCCCAGCATTTT. It is translated as CASSEGRDSNQPQHF.

The chain has TRBV7-9 and TRBJ1-1; 7 bases map to TRBD1. Germline V gene lookup returns CDR1 SEHNR and CDR2 FQNEAQ (reference sequence). V was pared by 5 bases and J by 3 bases, with 3 bases of the junction left unmatched. The CDR3 runs 13 residues. The CDR3 DNA reads as TGTGCCAGCAGCGGCCAGGGGGACACTGAAGCTTTCTTT. Translated, it gives CASSGQGDTEAFF.

This clone appeared once. The chain couples TRBV5-1 to TRBJ2-7, with 8 bases that match TRBD2. V shed 4 bases and J 2 bases; nucleotides not matched to a gene: 8. Per the germline V gene, CDR1 is SGHRS and CDR2 is YFSETQ. The CDR3 runs 15 residues. The chain's CDR3 is CASSRTGLDTYEQYF. In DNA form, the CDR3 reads TGCGCCAGCAGCCGCACGGGACTAGATACCTACGAGCAGTACTTC. Using reference TRBV5-1 and TRBJ2-7 for the parts outside the CDR3, the full variable domain is KAGVTQTPRYLIKTRGQQVTLSCSPISGHRSVSWYQQTPGQGLQFLFEYFSETQRNKGNFPGRFSGRQFSNSRSEMNVSTLELGDSALYLCASSRTGLDTYEQYFGPGTRLTVT.

This sequence joins TRBV11-2 and TRBJ2-1; weak D call: TRBD2 (6 bases). V lost 5 bases and J 9 bases, leaving 11 bases between the germline ends. The CDR3 extends over 12 amino acids. Germline V lookup: CDR1 SGHAT, CDR2 FQNNGV. CDR3 residues: CASSPTRGEQFF. Here the CDR3 DNA reads TGTGCCAGCAGCCCGACTAGAGGTGAGCAGTTCTTC.

This clone was observed a few times. The chain is built from TRBV7-6 and TRBJ2-3, with 8 bases fitting TRBD2. CDR3 length: 16 amino acids. Germline-derived CDR1 and CDR2 are SGHVS and FNYEAQ. With V trimmed by 1 base and J by 4 bases, 7 bases remained unmatched. The CDR3 protein is CASSLGGSGVPDTQYF. In DNA form, the CDR3 reads TGTGCCAGCAGCTTAGGTGGTAGCGGGGTCCCAGATACGCAGTATTTT. The full variable domain, rest sourced from reference TRBV7-6 and TRBJ2-3, is GAGVSQSPRYKVTKRGQDVALRCDPISGHVSLYWYRQALGQGPEFLTYFNYEAQQDKSGLPNDRFSAERPEGSISTLTIQRTEQRDSAMYRCASSLGGSGVPDTQYFGPGTRLTVL.

The CDR3 DNA is TGTGCCAGCAGCCATAGCGGGGGGGTGCCCCGGGACAATGAGCAGTTCTTC. Amino acid sequence: CASSHSGGVPRDNEQFF. The J gene is TRBJ2-1, the V gene TRBV5-5; 11 nucleotides align to TRBD2. Germline V gene lookup returns CDR1 SGHKS and CDR2 YYEKEE (reference sequence). V lost 4 bases, J lost 5 bases, and 11 bases stayed unmatched. The CDR3 has 17 amino acids.

This clone came up once. The chain uses TRBV27 and TRBJ1-2; tentatively, D is TRBD1 (5 bases). V lost 3 bases and J 6 bases, leaving 17 bases between the germline ends. CDR1 is MNHEY, CDR2 SMNVEV, per germline (reference sequence). The CDR3 loop spans 15 amino acids. The CDR3 sequence is CASSFRQDPRDGYTF. The DNA of the CDR3 is TGTGCCAGCAGTTTCAGGCAGGATCCCAGGGATGGCTACACCTTC.

This chain joins TRBV7-9 and TRBJ1-2; TRBD1 matches at 12 bases. Trimming removed 8 bases from V and 7 bases from J; junction bases left unmatched: 5. The CDR3 sequence is 13 residues long. From germline, CDR1 is SEHNR and CDR2 FQNEAQ (reference sequence). CDR3 nucleotides: TGTGCCAGCTCTGGGACAGGGGGCTCTGGCTACACCTTC. Translation: CASSGTGGSGYTF. Looking up the rest from reference TRBV7-9 and TRBJ1-2 gives the full variable domain: DTGVSQNPRHKITKRGQNVTFRCDPISEHNRLYWYRQTLGQGPEFLTYFQNEAQLEKSRLLSDRFSAERPKGSFSTLEIQRTEQGDSAMYLCASSGTGGSGYTFGSGTRLTVV.

The rearrangement uses TRBV5-4 and TRBJ1-6; D possibly corresponds to TRBD1 (6 bases). Germline assignment: CDR1 SGHNT and CDR2 YYREEE (reference sequence). The CDR3 consists of 14 residues. Trimming took off 6 bases at V and 9 bases at J, with 16 bases between the two ends. The CDR3 DNA reads TGTGCCAGCACCGAGGCACAGGGTAGTTCACCCCTCCACTTT. It encodes CASTEAQGSSPLHF.

This chain uses TRBV7-6 with TRBJ2-7; 10 bases agree with TRBD2. The CDR3 consists of 15 residues. CDR1 and CDR2 from the germline V gene are SGHVS and FNYEAQ. Trimming took 2 bases from V and 4 from J; bases not matched to a gene: 5. The CDR3 DNA reads TGTGCCAGCAGCTTAACGAGCGGGGGGGCTTACGAGCAGTACTTC. Protein sequence: CASSLTSGGAYEQYF.

This sequence joins TRBV10-3 and TRBJ1-6, with 9 bases fitting TRBD1. This CDR3 is built from 13 residues. The J segment lost 8 bases and the V segment lost 10 bases, leaving 6 bases of the junction unmatched. Germline V lookup: CDR1 ENHRY, CDR2 SYGVKD. This CDR3 is CATTGGIDSPLHF. Written as DNA, the CDR3 is TGTGCCACCACAGGGGGCATAGATTCACCCCTCCACTTT.

V and J are TRBV5-5 and TRBJ1-1; TRBD1 agrees at 9 bases. The CDR3 sequence is 15 residues long. CDR1 is SGHKS, CDR2 YYEKEE, per germline (reference sequence). Trimming removed 3 bases from V and 10 bases from J; junction bases left unmatched: 13. CDR3 in DNA: TGTGCCAGCAGCTCGCAACTGATACAGGGGGCATCAGCTTTCTTT. Its protein is CASSSQLIQGASAFF.

The J gene is TRBJ2-2, the V gene TRBV24-1; no clear D gene. The V end lost 5 bases, the J end lost 0 bases, and 9 bases lay between the germline ends. The CDR3 is made up of 15 amino acids. Per germline, CDR1 KGHDR and CDR2 SFDVKD. Here the CDR3 DNA reads TGTGCCACCAGTGTAGACACACCGAACACCGGGGAGCTGTTTTTT. Protein product: CATSVDTPNTGELFF.

The chain uses TRBV5-1 and TRBJ2-5; 9 nucleotides agree with TRBD2. The CDR3 is made up of 16 amino acids. V shed 0 bases and J 5 bases; nucleotides not matched to a gene: 8. Germline V lookup: CDR1 SGHRS, CDR2 YFSETQ. The CDR3 spells CASSLGVAGAGETQYF. The CDR3 DNA reads TGCGCCAGCAGCTTGGGGGTAGCGGGGGCCGGGGAGACCCAGTACTTC.

This clone was found a few times. This chain uses TRBV2 with TRBJ1-6, with 9 bases identical to TRBD1. After removal of 4 bases from V and 6 bases from J, the junction contained 10 bases not matched to a gene. The CDR3 consists of 17 residues. Germline V CDR1 and CDR2: SNHLY, FYNNEI. This CDR3 reads CASSVRDRGTRNSPLHF. In nucleotides, the CDR3 is TGTGCCAGCAGTGTCAGAGACAGGGGGACTCGTAATTCACCCCTCCACTTT. The variable domain in full, with the rest retrieved from reference TRBV2 and TRBJ1-6, is EPEVTQTPSHQVTQMGQEVILRCVPISNHLYFYWYRQILGQKVEFLVSFYNNEISEKSEIFDDQFSVERPDGSNFTLKIRSTKLEDSAMYFCASSVRDRGTRNSPLHFGNGTRLTVT.

This sequence joins TRBV10-3 and TRBJ1-5; 8 bases agree with TRBD1. CDR1 and CDR2 from the germline V gene are ENHRY and SYGVKD. This CDR3 has 14 residues. V was clipped by 6 bases and J by 6 bases; unmatched bases: 7. The CDR3 nucleotides are TGTGCCATCAGAGGACAGGGCGTAGGTCAGCCCCAGCATTTT. Translated, it gives CAIRGQGVGQPQHF.

In its sample, this clone was seen once. V and J are TRBV10-1 and TRBJ1-1; D call uncertain. V shed 5 bases and J shed 8 bases, with 9 bases lying between them. The CDR3 has 11 amino acids. Germline CDR1 WNHNN, CDR2 SYGVQD (reference sequence). CDR3 sequence (DNA): TGCGCCAGCAGTTCTAGCCGGGAAGCTTTCTTT. Amino acids: CASSSSREAFF.